The 20 T cell receptor beta chains presented below share a single source sample, sequenced in a study of T-cell memory formation after mild COVID-19. TCRdb reprocessed the 5' RACE reads via MiXCR and lists one record per CDR3 protein. The table has about 200,000 distinct CDR3 sequences, about a sixth seen once. The specimen was PBMCs or a T cell subset sorted from them (not recorded which). Receptor source: an adult woman who had mild COVID-19 (a few samples of this study predate the infection). Cell type and time point are not known.

This chain joins TRBV12-3 or TRBV12-4 and TRBJ2-1; no clear D gene. The germline V and J ends were trimmed by 5 bases and 9 bases, with 14 bases remaining between them. This CDR3 has 13 residues. Here the CDR3 reads CASSPPAHSEQFF. DNA of the CDR3: TGTGCCAGCAGTCCCCCCGCGCACAGTGAGCAGTTCTTC.

The chain has TRBV7-2 and TRBJ2-7; 11 nucleotides agree with TRBD1. The V gene end was trimmed by 5 bases and the J gene end by 5 bases; junction bases not matched to a gene: 5. CDR1 is SGHTA, CDR2 FQGNSA, per germline. The CDR3 loop spans 14 amino acids. CDR3: CASSRDRGTHEQYF. The CDR3 DNA reads as TGTGCCAGCAGCCGGGACAGGGGGACTCACGAGCAGTACTTC. The full variable domain, rest sourced from reference TRBV7-2 and TRBJ2-7, is GAGVSQSPSNKVTEKGKDVELRCDPISGHTALYWYRQSLGQGLEFLIYFQGNSAPDKSGLPSDRFSAERTGGSVSTLTIQRTQQEDSAVYLCASSRDRGTHEQYFGPGTRLTVT.

V is TRBV7-2 and J is TRBJ2-5, with 10 bases matching TRBD2. CDR3 length: 16 residues. The V and J ends lost 1 base and 5 bases, in that order; junction bases with no gene match: 7. In germline, CDR1 is SGHTA, CDR2 FQGNSA. The CDR3 region has the DNA TGTGCCAGCAGCTTAGGGGCTAGCGGGAGTTTTGAGACCCAGTACTTC. Encoded protein: CASSLGASGSFETQYF.

The V gene is TRBV7-3, the J gene TRBJ2-5; possible D gene TRBD1, 6 bases. The CDR3 is 16 residues long. V lost 1 base and J 2 bases, leaving 14 bases between the germline ends. The germline CDR1 and CDR2 sequences are SGHTA and FQGTGA. The chain's CDR3 is CASSLNWAGEQETQYF. The CDR3 nucleotides are TGTGCCAGCAGCTTAAATTGGGCAGGGGAGCAAGAGACCCAGTACTTC.

In this sample, this clonotype turned up a few times. The chain is built from TRBV18 and TRBJ1-2, with D hard to call. There are 14 residues in the CDR3. In germline, CDR1 is KGHSH, CDR2 LQKENI. Trimming stripped 1 base from V and 2 bases from J, with 8 bases between. CDR3 coding DNA: TGTGCCAGCTCACCACGGGCGGAGAACTATGGCTACACCTTC. This translates into CASSPRAENYGYTF.

There are a few counts of this clonotype. This sequence joins TRBV5-1 and TRBJ2-5, with D maybe TRBD2 (5 bases). The V gene lost 7 bases and the J gene lost 5 bases, with 15 bases spanning the gap. Germline assignment: CDR1 SGHRS and CDR2 YFSETQ. The CDR3 sequence is 13 residues long. The CDR3 protein is CASRSGSLETQYF. The CDR3 nucleotides read TGCGCCAGCCGATCGGGGAGTTTGGAGACCCAGTACTTC. Full variable domain (remainder filled in from reference TRBV5-1 and TRBJ2-5): KAGVTQTPRYLIKTRGQQVTLSCSPISGHRSVSWYQQTPGQGLQFLFEYFSETQRNKGNFPGRFSGRQFSNSRSEMNVSTLELGDSALYLCASRSGSLETQYFGPGTRLLVL.

There are a few counts of this clonotype. CDR3 amino acids: CASSYPRTGNNEKLFF. Written as DNA, the CDR3 is TGTGCCAGCAGTTACCCGAGGACGGGGAATAATGAAAAACTGTTTTTT. The chain joins TRBV6-5 to TRBJ1-4, with unresolved D. The germline CDR1 and CDR2 sequences are MNHEY and SVGAGI. Trimming left V 2 bases short and J 4 bases short, with 14 bases between. The CDR3 is 16 residues long.

J is TRBJ1-2 and V is TRBV7-9, with 9 nucleotides matching TRBD1. Germline V gene data show CDR1 as SEHNR and CDR2 as FQNEAQ (reference sequence). J lost 5 bases, V lost 5 bases, and 6 bases had no gene match. The CDR3 sequence is 14 residues long. The CDR3 nucleotides read TGTGCCAGCAGCATCGCGACAGGGGGGTATGGCTACACCTTC. Protein: CASSIATGGYGYTF.

The V call is TRBV6-1, the J call TRBJ1-1, with D perhaps TRBD1 (6 bases). The CDR3 covers 16 residues. Germline V gives CDR1 MNHNS, CDR2 SASEGT. V gave up 4 bases and J gave up 0 bases, with 15 bases separating them. DNA for the CDR3: TGTGCCAGCAGTGTCGGTGCCGGGACATTGAACACTGAAGCTTTCTTT. This sequence encodes CASSVGAGTLNTEAFF.

This clonotype was found many times. This rearrangement joins TRBV5-6 to TRBJ2-7, with D perhaps being TRBD1 or TRBD2 (5 bases each). The CDR3 spans 13 residues. Germline loops: CDR1 SGHDT, CDR2 YYEEEE. The ends were cut back, 4 bases at V and 3 bases at J, with 11 bases in the middle. As DNA, the CDR3 is TGTGCCAGCAGCCCGGGACCCAACTACGAGCAGTACTTC. Protein product: CASSPGPNYEQYF.

This clonotype occurred a few times. The chain links TRBV20-1 to TRBJ2-2; perhaps TRBD1 as D (6 bases). The CDR3 has 16 residues. Germline assignment: CDR1 DFQATT and CDR2 SNEGSKA (reference sequence). Deletions cut 2 bases from V and 3 bases from J, with 16 bases between. CDR3 sequence reads: CSARSPSGTHTGELFF. CDR3 nucleotide sequence: TGCAGTGCTAGATCCCCTTCCGGGACACACACCGGGGAGCTGTTTTTT.

This clonotype was detected only a few times. The chain recombines TRBV12-3 or TRBV12-4 with TRBJ1-2; D is perhaps TRBD1 (6 bases). The CDR3 loop spans 12 amino acids. V lost 2 bases to trimming and J lost 6 bases, with 7 bases between them. The CDR3 spells CASSLRTDGYTF. In DNA form, the CDR3 reads TGTGCCAGCAGTTTAAGGACAGATGGCTACACCTTC.

This clonotype turned up a few times. This chain connects TRBV20-1 to TRBJ2-5; 7 nucleotides agree with TRBD2. CDR1 is DFQATT and CDR2 is SNEGSKA in the germline V gene (reference sequence). There are 11 residues in the CDR3. CDR3: CSGEGVETQYF. CDR3 coding DNA: TGCAGCGGGGAGGGCGTAGAGACCCAGTACTTC.

In its sample, this clonotype was seen once. V is TRBV5-1 and J is TRBJ1-2; a possible D gene is TRBD1 (6 bases). Trimming removed 4 bases from V and 7 bases from J, with 11 bases in between. The CDR3 is made up of 12 amino acids. CDR1 is SGHRS and CDR2 is YFSETQ in the germline V gene. CDR3 protein: CASSAQGGGYTF. CDR3 sequence (DNA): TGCGCCAGCAGCGCACAGGGTGGTGGCTACACCTTC.

This clonotype has a handful of counts. The chain employs TRBV2 and TRBJ2-7, with D maybe TRBD1 (5 bases). This CDR3 contains 13 residues. The germline gives CDR1 SNHLY, CDR2 FYNNEI. The V gene lost 1 base and the J gene lost 9 bases, with 13 bases spanning the gap. The CDR3 coding sequence is TGTGCCAGCAGTGAAGGGGGCCTGGGTTGGCAGTACTTC. It yields the protein CASSEGGLGWQYF.

This chain uses TRBV4-2 with TRBJ1-1; tentatively, D is TRBD1 (5 bases). The CDR3 is 16 amino acids. The germline V gene encodes CDR1 LGHNA and CDR2 YNFKEQ. V was shortened by 1 base and J by 4 bases, with 16 bases between the two germline ends. The CDR3, as DNA: TGTGCCAGCAGCCAAGCCCGGGCTGGGGGTGGCACTGAAGCTTTCTTT. Amino acids: CASSQARAGGGTEAFF.

The chain uses TRBV19 and TRBJ2-6; D perhaps matches TRBD1 (6 bases). Between the trimmed V and J ends, which lost 4 bases and 1 base, there was a span of 14 bases. Per the germline V gene, CDR1 is LNHDA and CDR2 is SQIVND (reference sequence). The CDR3 runs to 17 residues. CDR3 amino acids: CASSRGLGSSGANVLTF. The CDR3 coding sequence is TGTGCCAGTAGTAGGGGGCTCGGGTCATCTGGGGCCAACGTCCTGACTTTC.

This clonotype was observed a handful of times. The chain is built from TRBV6-6 and TRBJ2-1, with 8 bases lining up with TRBD1. Per the germline V gene, CDR1 is MNHNY and CDR2 is SVGAGI (reference sequence). With V trimmed by 9 bases and J by 3 bases, 7 bases remained unmatched. This CDR3 has 14 amino acids. The CDR3 protein is CASRAGGSYNEQFF. The DNA for the CDR3 is TGTGCCAGTAGAGCAGGGGGCAGCTACAATGAGCAGTTCTTC.

This chain joins TRBV12-3 or TRBV12-4 and TRBJ2-1, with D possibly called TRBD1 or TRBD2 (5 bases each). The CDR3 has 18 amino acids. V dropped 2 bases and J dropped 7 bases, with 24 bases sitting between them. CDR3 nucleotide sequence: TGTGCCAGCAGTTTAAGGGGAAAGGATCGGGGTCAGTGGAATGAGCAGTTCTTC. Translation gives CASSLRGKDRGQWNEQFF.

This clonotype occurred a few times. The chain carries TRBV18 and TRBJ2-1, with 9 bases aligning to TRBD1. CDR3 size: 14 residues. J lost 10 bases, V lost 2 bases, and 6 bases had no gene match. Germline V gene lookup returns CDR1 KGHSH and CDR2 LQKENI. For the CDR3, the DNA is TGTGCCAGCTCACCAGGGACAGGGACTACAGAGCAGTTCTTC. The encoded protein is CASSPGTGTTEQFF.